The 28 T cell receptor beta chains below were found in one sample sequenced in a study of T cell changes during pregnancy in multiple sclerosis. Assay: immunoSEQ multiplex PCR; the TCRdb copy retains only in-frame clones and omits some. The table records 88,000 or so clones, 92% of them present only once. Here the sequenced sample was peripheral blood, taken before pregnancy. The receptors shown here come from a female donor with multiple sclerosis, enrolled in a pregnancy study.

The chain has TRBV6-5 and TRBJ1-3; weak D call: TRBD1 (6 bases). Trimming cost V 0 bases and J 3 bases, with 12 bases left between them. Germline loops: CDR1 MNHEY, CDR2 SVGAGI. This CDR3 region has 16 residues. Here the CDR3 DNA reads TGTGCCAGCAGTTACTCGGGAGGGGGGAATGGAAACACCATATATTTT. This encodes CASSYSGGGNGNTIYF.

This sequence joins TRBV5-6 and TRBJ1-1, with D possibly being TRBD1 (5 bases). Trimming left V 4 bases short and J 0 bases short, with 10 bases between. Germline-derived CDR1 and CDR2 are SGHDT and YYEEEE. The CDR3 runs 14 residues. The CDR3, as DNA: TGTGCCAGCAGCCCTACAGGAATGAACACTGAAGCTTTCTTT. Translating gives CASSPTGMNTEAFF.

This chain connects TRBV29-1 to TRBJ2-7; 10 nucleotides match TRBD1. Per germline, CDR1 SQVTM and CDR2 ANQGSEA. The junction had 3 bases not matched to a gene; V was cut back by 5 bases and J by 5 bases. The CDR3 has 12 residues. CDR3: CSVLGQGNEQYF. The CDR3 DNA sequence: TGCAGCGTTTTGGGACAGGGGAACGAGCAGTACTTC.

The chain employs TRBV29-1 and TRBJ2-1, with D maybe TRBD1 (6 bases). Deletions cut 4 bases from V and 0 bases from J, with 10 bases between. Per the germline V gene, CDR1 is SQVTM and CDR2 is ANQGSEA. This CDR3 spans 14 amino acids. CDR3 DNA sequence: TGCAGCGTTGGACAGGCGAGCTCCTACAATGAGCAGTTCTTC. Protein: CSVGQASSYNEQFF.

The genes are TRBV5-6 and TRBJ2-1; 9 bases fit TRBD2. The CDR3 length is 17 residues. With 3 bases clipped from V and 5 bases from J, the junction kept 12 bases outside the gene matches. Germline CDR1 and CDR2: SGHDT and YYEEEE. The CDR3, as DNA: TGTGCCAGCAGCTCCACCTTTAGCGGGAGTCAGGACAATGAGCAGTTCTTC. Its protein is CASSSTFSGSQDNEQFF.

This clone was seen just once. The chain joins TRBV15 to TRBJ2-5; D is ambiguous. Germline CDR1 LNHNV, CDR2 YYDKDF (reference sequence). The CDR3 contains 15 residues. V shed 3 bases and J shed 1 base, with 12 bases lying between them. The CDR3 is CATSRSNKIQETQYF. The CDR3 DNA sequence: TGTGCCACCAGCAGGAGCAATAAGATCCAAGAGACCCAGTACTTC.

CDR3 sequence reads: CASSEAFVRDRTDEKLFF. In DNA, the CDR3 is TGTGCCAGCAGTGAAGCTTTCGTCCGGGACAGGACCGATGAAAAACTGTTTTTT. The V gene is TRBV2, the J gene TRBJ1-4; TRBD1 agrees at 8 bases. This CDR3 has 18 amino acids. V trimming: 0 bases; J trimming: 6 bases; junction bases outside the gene matches: 12. CDR1 SNHLY and CDR2 FYNNEI come from the germline V gene.

Here the CDR3 reads CASSLSLGGGYGYTF. For the CDR3, the DNA is TGTGCCAGCAGTTTATCCTTAGGTGGCGGCTATGGCTACACCTTC. The chain combines TRBV27 with TRBJ1-2; D remains ambiguous. Trimming shortened V by 0 bases and J by 4 bases, and 12 bases separated the two germline ends. CDR1 and CDR2 from the germline V gene are MNHEY and SMNVEV (reference sequence). The CDR3 has 15 amino acids.

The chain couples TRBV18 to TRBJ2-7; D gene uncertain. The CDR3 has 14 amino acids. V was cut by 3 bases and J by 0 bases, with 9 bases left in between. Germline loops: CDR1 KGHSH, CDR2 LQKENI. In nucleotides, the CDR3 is TGTGCCAGCTCACCTATAGCAACCTCCTACGAGCAGTACTTC. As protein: CASSPIATSYEQYF. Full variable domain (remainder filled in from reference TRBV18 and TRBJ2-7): NAGVMQNPRHLVRRRGQEARLRCSPMKGHSHVYWYRQLPEEGLKFMVYLQKENIIDESGMPKERFSAEFPKEGPSILRIQQVVRGDSAAYFCASSPIATSYEQYFGPGTRLTVT.

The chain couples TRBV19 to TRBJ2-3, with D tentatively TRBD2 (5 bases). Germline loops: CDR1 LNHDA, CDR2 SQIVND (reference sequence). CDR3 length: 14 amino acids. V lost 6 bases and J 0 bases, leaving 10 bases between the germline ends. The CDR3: CASRTAVSTDTQYF. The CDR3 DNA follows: TGTGCCAGTAGAACAGCGGTTAGCACAGATACGCAGTATTTT.

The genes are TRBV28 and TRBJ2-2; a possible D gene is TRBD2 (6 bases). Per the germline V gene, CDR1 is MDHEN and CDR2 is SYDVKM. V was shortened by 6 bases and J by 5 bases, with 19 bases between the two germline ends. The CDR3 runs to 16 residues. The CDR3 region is CASSRRRTRGTGELFF. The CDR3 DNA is TGTGCCAGCAGCCGTAGACGGACCCGGGGGACCGGGGAGCTGTTTTTT. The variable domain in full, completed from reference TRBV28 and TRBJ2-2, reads DVKVTQSSRYLVKRTGEKVFLECVQDMDHENMFWYRQDPGLGLRLIYFSYDVKMKEKGDIPEGYSVSREKKERFSLILESASTNQTSMYLCASSRRRTRGTGELFFGEGSRLTVL.

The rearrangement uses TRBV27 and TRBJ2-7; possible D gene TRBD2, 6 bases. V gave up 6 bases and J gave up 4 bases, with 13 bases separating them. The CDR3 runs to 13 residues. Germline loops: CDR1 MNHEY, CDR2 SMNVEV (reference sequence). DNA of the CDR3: TGTGCCAGCAGCCTTGGACTATCGTACGAGCAGTACTTC. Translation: CASSLGLSYEQYF.

The CDR3 coding sequence is TGTGCCAGCAGCTTGGCAGGGGACTCCTACGAGCAGTACTTC. Amino acid sequence: CASSLAGDSYEQYF. V is TRBV5-6 and J is TRBJ2-7; the D gene is possibly TRBD1 (6 bases). CDR3 length equals 14 residues. Germline V lookup: CDR1 SGHDT, CDR2 YYEEEE. Trimming removed 0 bases at V and 0 bases at J, with 7 bases between.

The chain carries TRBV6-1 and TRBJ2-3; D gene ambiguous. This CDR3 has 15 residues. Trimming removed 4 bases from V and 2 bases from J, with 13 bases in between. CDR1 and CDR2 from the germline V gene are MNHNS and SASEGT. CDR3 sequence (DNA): TGTGCCAGCAGTGGCTCTCGCGGATACACAGATACGCAGTATTTT. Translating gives CASSGSRGYTDTQYF.

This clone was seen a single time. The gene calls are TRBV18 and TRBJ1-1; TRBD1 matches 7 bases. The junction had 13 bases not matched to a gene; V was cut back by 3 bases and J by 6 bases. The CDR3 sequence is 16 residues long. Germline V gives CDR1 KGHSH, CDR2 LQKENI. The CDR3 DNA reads TGTGCCAGCTCACCTTTGAGTACAGGGGCTCGGGCTGAAGCTTTCTTT. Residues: CASSPLSTGARAEAFF.

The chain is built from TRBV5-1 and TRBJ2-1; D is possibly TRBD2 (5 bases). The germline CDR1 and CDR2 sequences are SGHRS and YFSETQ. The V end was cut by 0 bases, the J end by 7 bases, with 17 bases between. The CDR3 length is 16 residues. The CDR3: CASSLERTVLSNEQFF. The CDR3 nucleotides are TGCGCCAGCAGCTTGGAGCGGACTGTCCTTTCGAATGAGCAGTTCTTC.

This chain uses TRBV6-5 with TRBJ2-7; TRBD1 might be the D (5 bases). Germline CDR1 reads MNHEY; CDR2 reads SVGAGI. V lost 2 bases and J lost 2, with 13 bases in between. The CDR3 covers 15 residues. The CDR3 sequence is CASSYLTGSTYEQYF. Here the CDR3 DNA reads TGTGCCAGCAGTTACCTTACAGGCTCTACCTACGAGCAGTACTTC.

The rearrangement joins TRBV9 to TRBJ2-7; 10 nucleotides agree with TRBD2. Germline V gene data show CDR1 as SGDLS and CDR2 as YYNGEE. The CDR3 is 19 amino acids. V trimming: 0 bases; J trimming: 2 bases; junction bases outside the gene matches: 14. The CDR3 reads CASSVARLAGYKRAYEQYF. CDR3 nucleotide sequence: TGTGCCAGCAGCGTAGCCAGACTAGCGGGCTATAAGCGGGCCTACGAGCAGTACTTC.

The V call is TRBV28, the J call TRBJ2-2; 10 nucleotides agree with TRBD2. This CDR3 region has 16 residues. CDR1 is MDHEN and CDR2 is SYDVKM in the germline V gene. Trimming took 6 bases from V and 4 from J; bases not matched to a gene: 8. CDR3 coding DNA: TGTGCCAGCAGGTCTAGCGGGAGTCAGGTCACCGGGGAGCTGTTTTTT. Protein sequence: CASRSSGSQVTGELFF.

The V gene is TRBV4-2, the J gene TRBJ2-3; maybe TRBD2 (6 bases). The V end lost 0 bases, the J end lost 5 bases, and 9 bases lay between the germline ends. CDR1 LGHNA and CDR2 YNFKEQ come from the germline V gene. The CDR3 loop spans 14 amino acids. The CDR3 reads CASSQDRGRDTQYF. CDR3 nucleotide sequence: TGTGCCAGCAGCCAAGATCGGGGGAGAGATACGCAGTATTTT.

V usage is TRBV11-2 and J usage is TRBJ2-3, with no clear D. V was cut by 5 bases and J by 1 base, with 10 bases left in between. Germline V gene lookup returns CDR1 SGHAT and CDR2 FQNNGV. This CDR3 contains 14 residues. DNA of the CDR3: TGTGCCAGCAGCCCCCCTGGCCGCACAGATACGCAGTATTTT. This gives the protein CASSPPGRTDTQYF.

CDR3 sequence (DNA): TGTGCCAGCCGTCGGGTACAGGGTGAGGGCACTGAAGCTTTCTTT. Translated: CASRRVQGEGTEAFF. The chain combines TRBV7-9 with TRBJ1-1; TRBD1 is a possible D gene (6 bases). The germline CDR1 and CDR2 sequences are SEHNR and FQNEAQ (reference sequence). Trimming pared 8 bases from V and 4 bases from J, leaving 20 bases between. The CDR3 consists of 15 residues. Supplemented by reference TRBV7-9 and TRBJ1-1, the full variable domain reads DTGVSQNPRHKITKRGQNVTFRCDPISEHNRLYWYRQTLGQGPEFLTYFQNEAQLEKSRLLSDRFSAERPKGSFSTLEIQRTEQGDSAMYLCASRRVQGEGTEAFFGQGTRLTVV.

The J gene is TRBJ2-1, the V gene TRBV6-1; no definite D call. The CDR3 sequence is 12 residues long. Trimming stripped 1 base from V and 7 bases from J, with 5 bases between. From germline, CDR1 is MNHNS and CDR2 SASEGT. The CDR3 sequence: CASSEGRNEQFF. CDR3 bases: TGTGCCAGCAGTGAAGGCAGGAATGAGCAGTTCTTC.

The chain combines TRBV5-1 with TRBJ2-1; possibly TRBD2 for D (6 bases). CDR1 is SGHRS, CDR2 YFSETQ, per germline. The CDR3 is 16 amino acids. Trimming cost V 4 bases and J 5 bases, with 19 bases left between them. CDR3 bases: TGCGCCAGCAGCCTCGGGAATAGGAGGGTCGACAATGAGCAGTTCTTC. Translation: CASSLGNRRVDNEQFF.

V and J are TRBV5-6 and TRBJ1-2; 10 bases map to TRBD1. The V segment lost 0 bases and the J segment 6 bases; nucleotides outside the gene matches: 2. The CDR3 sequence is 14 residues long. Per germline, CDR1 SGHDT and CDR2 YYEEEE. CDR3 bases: TGTGCCAGCAGCTTGGGGACAGGGGGAGATGGCTACACCTTC. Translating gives CASSLGTGGDGYTF.

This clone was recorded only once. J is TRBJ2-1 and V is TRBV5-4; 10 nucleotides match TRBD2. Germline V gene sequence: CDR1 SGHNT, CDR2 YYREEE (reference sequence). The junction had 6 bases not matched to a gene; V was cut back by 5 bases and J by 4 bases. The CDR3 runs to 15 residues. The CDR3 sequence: CASRPQREGYNEQFF. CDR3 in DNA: TGTGCCAGCAGACCGCAGCGGGAGGGGTACAATGAGCAGTTCTTC.

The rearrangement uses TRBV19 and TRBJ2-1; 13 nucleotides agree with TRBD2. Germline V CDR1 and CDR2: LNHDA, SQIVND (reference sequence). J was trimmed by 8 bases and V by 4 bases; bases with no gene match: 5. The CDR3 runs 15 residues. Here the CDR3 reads CASSTGTSGAHEQFF. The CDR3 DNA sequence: TGTGCCAGTAGTACGGGGACTAGCGGGGCCCATGAGCAGTTCTTC.

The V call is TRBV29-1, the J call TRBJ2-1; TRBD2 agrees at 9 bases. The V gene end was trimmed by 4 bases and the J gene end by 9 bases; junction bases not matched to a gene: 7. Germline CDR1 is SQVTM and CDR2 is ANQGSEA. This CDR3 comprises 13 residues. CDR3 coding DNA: TGCAGCGTTGCCCCGGGACTAGCAGGTGAGCAGTTCTTC. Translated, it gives CSVAPGLAGEQFF.